These 12 T cell receptor beta chains came from one sample sequenced in a study of shared clonotypes between healthy human individuals. This table comes from immunoSEQ multiplex PCR, and its TCRdb copy is limited to in-frame clones, with some not included. The table records about 700,000 clones, under 95% of them present only once. Terminally differentiated effector memory CD45RA+ cells were excluded by CCR7 positive selection of CD45RO-negative cells. Sequencing was carried out using naive CD8+ T cells sorted from blood. These TCRs come from a man between 25 and 39 years old in good health.

The chain recombines TRBV7-9 with TRBJ2-2, with unresolved D. The CDR3 has 11 residues. Trimming removed 8 bases from V and 7 bases from J, with 8 bases in between. In germline, CDR1 is SEHNR, CDR2 FQNEAQ (reference sequence). CDR3 in amino acids: CASHRDGELFF. CDR3 nucleotides: TGTGCCAGCCATCGTGACGGGGAGCTGTTTTTT.

The chain employs TRBV29-1 and TRBJ2-7, with no clear D. With 4 bases removed from V and 0 bases from J, the gap between germline ends came to 10 bases. Germline V gene data show CDR1 as SQVTM and CDR2 as ANQGSEA. CDR3 length equals 13 residues. DNA of the CDR3: TGCAGCGTTGGGGCGACGAGCTCCTACGAGCAGTACTTC. It specifies CSVGATSSYEQYF.

The gene calls are TRBV29-1 and TRBJ2-2; 8 bases agree with TRBD1. The length of the CDR3 is 16 residues. V gave up 2 bases and J gave up 0 bases; unmatched junction bases: 5. Germline V CDR1 and CDR2: SQVTM, ANQGSEA. The CDR3 nucleotides read TGCAGCGTTGAACCCCCGACAGGGGCGAACACCGGGGAGCTGTTTTTT. Protein sequence: CSVEPPTGANTGELFF.

V gene TRBV9 combines with J gene TRBJ2-1, with 10 bases fitting TRBD1. With 4 bases clipped from V and 8 bases from J, the junction kept 3 bases outside the gene matches. This CDR3 is built from 13 residues. The germline gives CDR1 SGDLS, CDR2 YYNGEE. The CDR3 nucleotides read TGTGCCAGCAGCCGGACAGGGGGGGATGAGCAGTTCTTC. This codes for CASSRTGGDEQFF.

The chain recombines TRBV7-8 with TRBJ2-7; D perhaps matches TRBD1 (6 bases). Trimming cost V 5 bases and J 6 bases, with 14 bases left between them. Germline V gene data show CDR1 as SGHVS and CDR2 as FQNEAQ. This CDR3 comprises 13 residues. Here the CDR3 DNA reads TGTGCCAGCAGCATCAACAGGGCCGGCGAGCAGTACTTC. It specifies CASSINRAGEQYF. Looking up the rest from reference TRBV7-8 and TRBJ2-7 gives the full variable domain: GAGVSQSPRYKVAKRGQDVALRCDPISGHVSLFWYQQALGQGPEFLTYFQNEAQLDKSGLPSDRFFAERPEGSVSTLKIQRTQQEDSAVYLCASSINRAGEQYFGPGTRLTVT.

CDR3 protein: CASSARQAEQFF. The CDR3 DNA is TGTGCCAGCAGCGCGCGGCAGGCGGAGCAGTTCTTC. This chain uses TRBV7-6 with TRBJ2-1; no definite D call. V gave up 5 bases and J gave up 10 bases, with 12 bases separating them. Looked up from germline, CDR1 is SGHVS and CDR2 is FNYEAQ. The length of the CDR3 is 12 residues. The whole variable domain, remainder taken from reference TRBV7-6 and TRBJ2-1, is GAGVSQSPRYKVTKRGQDVALRCDPISGHVSLYWYRQALGQGPEFLTYFNYEAQQDKSGLPNDRFSAERPEGSISTLTIQRTEQRDSAMYRCASSARQAEQFFGPGTRLTVL.

The gene calls are TRBV5-8 and TRBJ2-7, with 10 positions matching TRBD1. V shed 1 base and J 3 bases; nucleotides not matched to a gene: 7. This CDR3 comprises 16 residues. The germline V gene has CDR1 SGHTS and CDR2 YDEGEE. Here the CDR3 reads CASSLTWDRGVYEQYF. CDR3 nucleotides: TGTGCCAGCAGCTTGACCTGGGACAGGGGAGTCTACGAGCAGTACTTC. Looking up the rest from reference TRBV5-8 and TRBJ2-7 gives the full variable domain: EAGVTQSPTHLIKTRGQQATLRCSPISGHTSVYWYQQALGLGLQFLLWYDEGEERNRGNFPPRFSGRQFPNYSSELNVNALELEDSALYLCASSLTWDRGVYEQYFGPGTRLTVT.

For this clone: Other DNA sequences of this sample code for an identical CDR3. The chain combines TRBV27 with TRBJ2-7; TRBD1 matches 7 bases. This CDR3 spans 14 amino acids. V lost 6 bases and J lost 1; bases outside the gene matches: 6. Per germline, CDR1 MNHEY and CDR2 SMNVEV (reference sequence). The CDR3 here is CASSSDRNSYEQYF. The CDR3 DNA is TGTGCCAGCAGCTCGGACAGGAATTCCTACGAGCAGTACTTC.

The chain has TRBV10-1 and TRBJ1-1; TRBD1 matches 7 bases. This CDR3 is 15 amino acids long. Per germline, CDR1 WNHNN and CDR2 SYGVQD (reference sequence). V gave up 0 bases and J gave up 6 bases; unmatched junction bases: 7. CDR3 nucleotides: TGCGCCAGCAGTGAGTCTCCGACAGGGTTGGCTGAAGCTTTCTTT. This translates into CASSESPTGLAEAFF.

This chain uses TRBV4-1 with TRBJ2-3; D is perhaps TRBD1 (6 bases). Germline CDR1 MGHRA, CDR2 YSYEKL. CDR3 length: 14 amino acids. Trimming removed 0 bases at V and 5 bases at J, with 9 bases between. The CDR3 coding sequence is TGCGCCAGCAGCCAAGAACAGGGAATAGATACGCAGTATTTT. It codes for CASSQEQGIDTQYF.

The chain combines TRBV11-2 with TRBJ2-1; 8 bases line up with TRBD1. The CDR3 has 13 amino acids. CDR1 and CDR2 (germline): SGHAT, FQNNGV. Losses at the gene ends were 1 base for V and 10 bases for J; bases not matched to a gene: 3. The CDR3 bases are TGTGCCAGCAGCTTAGCGGCAGGGGGCGAGCAGTTCTTC. As protein: CASSLAAGGEQFF. Full variable domain (rest looked up from reference TRBV11-2 and TRBJ2-1): EAGVAQSPRYKIIEKRQSVAFWCNPISGHATLYWYQQILGQGPKLLIQFQNNGVVDDSQLPKDRFSAERLKGVDSTLKIQPAKLEDSAVYLCASSLAAGGEQFFGPGTRLTVL.

The V gene is TRBV29-1, the J gene TRBJ1-1, with TRBD1 identical over 7 bases. The junction had 6 bases not matched to a gene; V was cut back by 6 bases and J by 5 bases. CDR3 length equals 12 residues. The germline V gene encodes CDR1 SQVTM and CDR2 ANQGSEA. This chain's CDR3 is CSVRGSGTEAFF. As DNA, the CDR3 is TGCAGCGTCAGGGGGTCGGGGACTGAAGCTTTCTTT.